Below, 8 T cell receptor beta chains from the same sample are listed, as sequenced in a study of high-grade serous ovarian cancer treatment subgroups. Tumor tissue was taken before any definitive surgery or chemotherapy was given. Data came from immunoSEQ multiplex PCR; TCRdb stores just in-frame clones and leaves some out. Of approximately 40,000 clones listed, 79% are singletons. Sequenced material: tumor tissue. Receptor source: a human donor with high-grade serous ovarian cancer.

This clone was observed a handful of times. The chain is built from TRBV10-3 and TRBJ2-3, with D uncertain. The length of the CDR3 is 15 residues. The germline V and J ends were trimmed by 6 bases and 1 base, with 14 bases remaining between them. The germline gives CDR1 ENHRY, CDR2 SYGVKD. The DNA for the CDR3 is TGTGCCATCAGGCAGAGTGATCGCCGCACAGATACGCAGTATTTT. It codes for CAIRQSDRRTDTQYF.

The chain uses TRBV5-4 and TRBJ2-1; D is unclear. Deletions cut 0 bases from V and 5 bases from J, with 12 bases between. In germline, CDR1 is SGHNT, CDR2 YYREEE (reference sequence). The CDR3 sequence is 15 residues long. For the CDR3, the DNA is TGTGCCAGCAGCTTGGAATACATAGCTAACAATGAGCAGTTCTTC. Protein sequence: CASSLEYIANNEQFF. The variable domain in full, with the rest retrieved from reference TRBV5-4 and TRBJ2-1, is ETGVTQSPTHLIKTRGQQVTLRCSSQSGHNTVSWYQQALGQGPQFIFQYYREEENGRGNFPPRFSGLQFPNYSSELNVNALELDDSALYLCASSLEYIANNEQFFGPGTRLTVL.

This clone was seen once. The rearrangement links TRBV19 to TRBJ1-5; D perhaps matches TRBD1 (5 bases). This CDR3 has 14 residues. V dropped 3 bases and J dropped 3 bases, with 9 bases sitting between them. Germline V gives CDR1 LNHDA, CDR2 SQIVND (reference sequence). CDR3: CASSMWGDNQPQHF. The CDR3 DNA reads TGTGCCAGTAGTATGTGGGGGGACAATCAGCCCCAGCATTTT.

The CDR3 DNA is TGTGCCAGCAGCTTATTGCGGGAGATCAATACGCAGTATTTT. This codes for CASSLLREINTQYF. This sequence joins TRBV7-2 and TRBJ2-3; 7 bases fit TRBD2. Trimming removed 2 bases from V and 7 bases from J; junction bases left unmatched: 6. The CDR3 totals 14 residues. Per germline, CDR1 SGHTA and CDR2 FQGNSA.

The chain joins TRBV28 to TRBJ1-2; TRBD1 might be the D (6 bases). The CDR3 length is 13 residues. Trimming stripped 6 bases from V and 7 bases from J, with 15 bases between. The V gene's germline CDR1 is MDHEN and CDR2 SYDVKM. The CDR3 region has the DNA TGTGCCAGCAGGCGCGGACAGACGGGTGGCTACACCTTC. The encoded protein is CASRRGQTGGYTF.

The CDR3 region has the DNA TGTGCCAGCAGTTCTACGCGGTGCTACGAGCAGTACTTC. It translates to CASSSTRCYEQYF. The chain uses TRBV6-5 and TRBJ2-7; D not certain. Looked up from germline, CDR1 is MNHEY and CDR2 is SVGAGI. Trimming removed 4 bases at V and 3 bases at J, with 10 bases between. The CDR3 loop spans 13 amino acids.

The V call is TRBV10-2, the J call TRBJ2-7; TRBD2 matches 8 bases. Unmatched junction bases numbered 4, after V lost 2 bases and J lost 1 base. CDR3 size: 15 residues. Germline V CDR1 and CDR2: WSHSY, SAAADI. The CDR3 sequence: CASSEGLAGSYEQYF. CDR3 coding DNA: TGCGCCAGCAGTGAGGGGTTAGCGGGGTCCTACGAGCAGTACTTC.

The CDR3 nucleotides are TGTGCCAGCAGTCCAAATAGGGCGGCCTCTTTTAACAATGAGCAGTTCTTC. It specifies CASSPNRAASFNNEQFF. V and J are TRBV4-2 and TRBJ2-1; D is ambiguous. Trimming pared 6 bases from V and 5 bases from J, leaving 23 bases between. The CDR3 sequence is 17 residues long. The germline CDR1 and CDR2 sequences are LGHNA and YNFKEQ.